This T cell receptor (beta chain) stems from a study of blood T cell repertoires in COVID-19. Study-wide context: The samples span acute and convalescent COVID-19 from the United States, Italy and Spain. The analysed material was cDNA or gDNA that came from T cells, B-cell-depleted T cells, or PBMCs.

Study processing details: Amplification with reference gene primers provided the estimates of nucleated cell counts. Libraries were prepared by immunoSEQ multiplex PCR; TCRdb keeps only in-frame clonotypes and omits some of them. V, J and clone size derive from that table, while D and trimming were established from the DNA sequence. This sample yields tens of thousands of clones, of which around 85% are seen a single time; around 12% belongs to the top ten. The CDR3 sequence is 18 residues long. Germline V gives CDR1 SGHTA, CDR2 FQGTGA. The junction had 11 bases not matched to a gene; V was cut back by 5 bases and J by 0 bases.

The TCR was taken from a human donor in a cohort sampled during active COVID-19. This chain connects TRBV7-3 to TRBJ2-3; TRBD1 matches at 10 bases. What was sequenced was peripheral blood. The CDR3 loop reads CASSKTGGKWLSTDTQYF. The CDR3 bases are TGTGCCAGCAGCAAGACAGGGGGCAAGTGGTTGAGCACAGATACGCAGTATTTT.